This TCR beta chain was recovered during a study of T-cell memory formation after mild COVID-19. Whole-study findings and limits: Second-wave clones peaking on day 37 lacked confirmed SARS-CoV-2 specificity. Cross-reactive memory seemingly joined, as some responding clones were found in pre-infection memory. CD4+ bias marked clones expanding day 15 to 37, unlike balanced contracting clones.

Points on this clonotype: No antigen is known for it.

TCRdb re-analysed the 5' RACE reads in MiXCR, keeping a single row per CDR3 protein. The data show about 340,000 distinct CDR3 sequences, with 20% seen just once and about 21% held by the top ten. In germline, CDR1 is LGHNA, CDR2 YSLEER. After removal of 5 bases from V and 7 bases from J, the junction contained 11 bases not matched to a gene. There are 16 residues in the CDR3. Sequenced sample: PBMCs or a T cell subset sorted from them (not recorded which). The sequence derives from a man between 18 and 35 years old who had mild COVID-19 (a few samples of this study predate the infection). Cell type and time point are not known. The chain employs TRBV4-3 and TRBJ2-2; 9 bases align to TRBD2. CDR3 in amino acids: CASSSPGRGGGGELFF. The CDR3 DNA follows: TGCGCCAGCAGCTCCCCAGGGCGGGGGGGTGGCGGGGAGCTGTTTTTT.